The table lists the clone carrying this T cell receptor beta chain with a count of one. This entry is derived from a study of blood T cell repertoires in COVID-19. Across the study: Whether acute or convalescent, the COVID-19 samples came from the United States, Italy and Spain. PBMCs, B-cell-depleted T cells, or T cells were the source of the cDNA or gDNA that made up the material.

Trimming left V 6 bases short and J 10 bases short, with 12 bases between. CDR1 is MNHEY and CDR2 is SVGAGI in the germline V gene. The CDR3 extends over 11 amino acids. Ages ranged from about 18 to 89 years, with residence in approximately 25 US areas. Which cohort a participant joined came from the clinical history participants gave. The method was immunoSEQ multiplex PCR; TCRdb's version includes in-frame clones alone and lacks a portion of them. This table holds a few hundred thousand clones, 92% found once. The sequenced sample consisted of PBMCs or T cells enriched from blood (not recorded which). The J gene is TRBJ1-2, the V gene TRBV6-5; D is unresolved. This clonotype was obtained from a woman aged 30 to 39 who had recovered from COVID-19. CDR3 residues: CASRRVGDYTF. The CDR3 DNA follows: TGTGCCAGCAGGAGGGTGGGAGACTACACCTTC.